A single sample gave rise to the 14 T cell receptor beta chains below, sequenced in a study of blood T cell repertoires in COVID-19. Method: immunoSEQ multiplex PCR; TCRdb's copy keeps in-frame clones and lacks some. The data show approximately 260,000 clones, roughly 90% seen once. Sequencing used PBMCs or T cells enriched from blood (not recorded which). All receptors derive from a woman aged 60-75 years who had recovered from COVID-19.

CDR3 bases: TGTGCCAGCAGCCGCCGACAGGGTGATTCACCCCTCCACTTT. It translates to CASSRRQGDSPLHF. This sequence joins TRBV7-2 and TRBJ1-6; 7 bases align to TRBD1. The germline V gene has CDR1 SGHTA and CDR2 FQGNSA. Trimming removed 5 bases from V and 8 bases from J; junction bases left unmatched: 6. The CDR3 runs 14 residues.

This rearrangement joins TRBV3-1 (or the pseudogene TRBV3-2) to TRBJ1-6, with D unresolved. The V and J ends lost 4 bases and 8 bases respectively, with 9 bases between them. Per germline, CDR1 LGHDT and CDR2 YNNKEL (reference sequence). The CDR3 runs to 13 residues. CDR3 DNA: TGTGCCAGCAGCCCCTCTCGAGATTCACCCCTCCACTTT. This translates into CASSPSRDSPLHF.

V usage is TRBV2 and J usage is TRBJ1-5, with a possible D match to TRBD1 (6 bases). The CDR3 has 14 amino acids. The V gene's germline CDR1 is SNHLY and CDR2 FYNNEI. V was cut by 4 bases and J by 6 bases, with 13 bases left in between. The CDR3 coding sequence is TGTGCCAGCAGTGTACAGGGCTTAGGTCAGCCCCAGCATTTT. Residues: CASSVQGLGQPQHF.

The gene calls are TRBV11-2 and TRBJ2-7; 7 bases fit TRBD2. CDR3 length: 15 residues. The ends lost 1 base at V and 6 bases at J; junction bases unmatched: 9. Germline CDR1 SGHAT, CDR2 FQNNGV. CDR3 sequence reads: CASSLGGGSWGEQYF. DNA of the CDR3: TGTGCCAGCAGCTTAGGGGGCGGGAGCTGGGGCGAGCAGTACTTC.

This clone is a singleton in its sample. The chain uses TRBV30 and TRBJ2-5; 8 positions agree with TRBD2. The J segment lost 7 bases and the V segment lost 8 bases, leaving 6 bases of the junction unmatched. The germline gives CDR1 GTSNPN, CDR2 SVGIG (reference sequence). The CDR3 length is 11 residues. The chain's CDR3 is CARGGLGTQYF. CDR3 coding DNA: TGTGCCCGCGGGGGGTTGGGGACCCAGTACTTC. Based on the CDR3 plus reference TRBV30 and TRBJ2-5, the full variable domain is SQTIHQWPATLVQPVGSPLSLECTVEGTSNPNLYWYRQAAGRGLQLLFYSVGIGQISSEVPQNLSASRPQDRQFILSSKKLLLSDSGFYLCARGGLGTQYFGPGTRLLVL.

The chain combines TRBV12-3 or TRBV12-4 with TRBJ1-1; the D is unclear. Trimming left V 3 bases short and J 1 base short, with 6 bases between. The CDR3 consists of 13 residues. In DNA, the CDR3 is TGTGCCAGCAGTTTGTTCCAGAACACTGAAGCTTTCTTT. It encodes CASSLFQNTEAFF.

This clone was seen only once. In nucleotides, the CDR3 is TGCGGCTCGTCACTAGTCACAGATACGCAGTATTTT. Translated, it gives CGSSLVTDTQYF. The V call is TRBV29-1, the J call TRBJ2-3; a weak D match, TRBD2 (5 bases). The CDR3 runs 12 residues. Germline V gene data show CDR1 as SQVTM and CDR2 as ANQGSEA.

This rearrangement joins TRBV7-6 to TRBJ2-2, with TRBD2 matching over 8 bases. Germline loops: CDR1 SGHVS, CDR2 FNYEAQ. V trimming: 5 bases; J trimming: 3 bases; junction bases outside the gene matches: 8. This CDR3 is 16 amino acids long. In DNA, the CDR3 is TGTGCCAGCAGCCCCCGGACTAGCTCGGACACCGGGGAGCTGTTTTTT. Protein sequence: CASSPRTSSDTGELFF.

This clone occurred a few times. The chain combines TRBV18 with TRBJ1-4; TRBD1 might be the D (5 bases). The CDR3 is made up of 14 amino acids. Trimming took 3 bases from V and 5 from J, leaving 10 bases between them. Germline loops: CDR1 KGHSH, CDR2 LQKENI. DNA of the CDR3: TGTGCCAGCTCACCGGACATTTCAAATGAAAAACTGTTTTTT. It encodes CASSPDISNEKLFF.

V usage is TRBV4-1 and J usage is TRBJ1-6; D is unresolved. Per germline, CDR1 MGHRA and CDR2 YSYEKL. This CDR3 has 16 amino acids. Deletions cut 0 bases from V and 9 bases from J, with 15 bases between. CDR3 sequence reads: CASSQDRPGGLSPLHF. CDR3 nucleotides: TGCGCCAGCAGCCAAGATCGCCCGGGAGGACTTTCACCCCTCCACTTT.

This chain uses TRBV5-1 with TRBJ2-5; D call uncertain. V lost 7 bases, J lost 5 bases, and 15 bases lay in between. This CDR3 has 13 residues. Germline CDR1 SGHRS, CDR2 YFSETQ. The CDR3 bases are TGCGCCAGCGCTGGTGGGCGCGCGGAGACCCAGTACTTC. Residues: CASAGGRAETQYF.

This chain joins TRBV2 and TRBJ1-5, with TRBD1 matching 9 bases. V was pared by 6 bases and J by 3 bases, with 6 bases of the junction left unmatched. Germline lookup yields CDR1 SNHLY and CDR2 FYNNEI. This CDR3 contains 15 residues. The CDR3 is CASRKQGADNQPQHF. The CDR3 region has the DNA TGTGCCAGCAGGAAACAGGGGGCGGACAATCAGCCCCAGCATTTT.

This clone was counted once. The chain employs TRBV5-1 and TRBJ2-3, with D unclear. From germline, CDR1 is SGHRS and CDR2 YFSETQ. Trimming pared 4 bases from V and 0 bases from J, leaving 15 bases between. The CDR3 is made up of 16 amino acids. CDR3 protein: CASSVYSQSSTDTQYF. For the CDR3, the DNA is TGCGCCAGCAGCGTCTACAGTCAGTCTAGCACAGATACGCAGTATTTT.

The V call is TRBV5-1, the J call TRBJ2-5, with no clear D. Trimming took 4 bases from V and 5 from J, leaving 9 bases between them. Per the germline V gene, CDR1 is SGHRS and CDR2 is YFSETQ. This CDR3 spans 12 amino acids. DNA for the CDR3: TGCGCCAGCAGCAACACCGGGGAGACCCAGTACTTC. Translated, it gives CASSNTGETQYF.